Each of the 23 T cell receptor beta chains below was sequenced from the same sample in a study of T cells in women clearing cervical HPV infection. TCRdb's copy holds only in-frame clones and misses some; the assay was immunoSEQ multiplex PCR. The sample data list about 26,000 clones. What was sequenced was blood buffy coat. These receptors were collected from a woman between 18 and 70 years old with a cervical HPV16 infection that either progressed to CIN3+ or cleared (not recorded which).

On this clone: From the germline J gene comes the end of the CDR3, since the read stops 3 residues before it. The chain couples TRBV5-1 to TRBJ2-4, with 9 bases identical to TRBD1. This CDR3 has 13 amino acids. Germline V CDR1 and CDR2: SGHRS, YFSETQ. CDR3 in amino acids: CASSPGQGNGQYF. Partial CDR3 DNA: TGCGCCAGCAGCCCCGGACAGGGGAATGGT.

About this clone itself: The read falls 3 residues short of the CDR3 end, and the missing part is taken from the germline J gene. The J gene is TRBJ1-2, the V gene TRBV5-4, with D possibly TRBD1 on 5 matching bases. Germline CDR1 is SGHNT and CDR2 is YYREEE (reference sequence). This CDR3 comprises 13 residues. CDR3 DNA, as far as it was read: TGTGCCAGCAGCTTGGCCGGGGGGATAGGC. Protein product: CASSLAGGIG. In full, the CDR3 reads CASSLAGGIGYTF.

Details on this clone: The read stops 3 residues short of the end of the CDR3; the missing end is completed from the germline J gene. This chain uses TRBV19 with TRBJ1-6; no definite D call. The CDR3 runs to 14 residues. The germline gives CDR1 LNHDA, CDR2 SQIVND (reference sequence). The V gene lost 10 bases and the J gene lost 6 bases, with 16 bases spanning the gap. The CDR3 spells CATRPLTRNSPLHF. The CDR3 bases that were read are TGTGCCACCCGCCCTCTAACGCGTAATTCACCC.

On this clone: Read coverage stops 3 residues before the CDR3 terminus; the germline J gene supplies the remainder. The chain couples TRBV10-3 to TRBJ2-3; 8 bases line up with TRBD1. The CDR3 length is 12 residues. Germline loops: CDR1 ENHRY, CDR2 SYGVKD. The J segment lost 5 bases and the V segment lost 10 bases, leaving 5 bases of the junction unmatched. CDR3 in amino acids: CATGQGVDTQYF. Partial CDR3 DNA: TGTGCCACAGGACAGGGTGTAGATACG.

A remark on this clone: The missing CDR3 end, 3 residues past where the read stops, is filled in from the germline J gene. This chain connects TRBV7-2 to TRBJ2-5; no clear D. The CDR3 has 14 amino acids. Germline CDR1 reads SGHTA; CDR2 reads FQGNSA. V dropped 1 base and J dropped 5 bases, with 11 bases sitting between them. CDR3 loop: CASSLEARSETQYF. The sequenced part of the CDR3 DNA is TGTGCCAGCAGCTTAGAGGCTAGATCCGAGACC.

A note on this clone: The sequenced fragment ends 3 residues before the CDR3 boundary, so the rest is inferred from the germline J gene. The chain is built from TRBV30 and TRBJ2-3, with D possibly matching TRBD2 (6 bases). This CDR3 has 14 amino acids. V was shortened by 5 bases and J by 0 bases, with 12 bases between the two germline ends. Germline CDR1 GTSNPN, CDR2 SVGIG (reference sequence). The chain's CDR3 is CAWGGGTSTDTQYF. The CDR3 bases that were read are TGTGCCTGGGGCGGCGGGACTAGCACAGATACG.

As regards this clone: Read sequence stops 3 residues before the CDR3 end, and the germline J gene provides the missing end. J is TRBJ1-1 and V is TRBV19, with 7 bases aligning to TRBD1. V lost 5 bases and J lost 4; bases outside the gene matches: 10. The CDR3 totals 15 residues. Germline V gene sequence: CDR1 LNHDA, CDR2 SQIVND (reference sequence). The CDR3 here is CASSSRQGGFTEAFF. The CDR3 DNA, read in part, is TGTGCCAGTAGTTCCCGACAGGGCGGCTTCACTGAA.

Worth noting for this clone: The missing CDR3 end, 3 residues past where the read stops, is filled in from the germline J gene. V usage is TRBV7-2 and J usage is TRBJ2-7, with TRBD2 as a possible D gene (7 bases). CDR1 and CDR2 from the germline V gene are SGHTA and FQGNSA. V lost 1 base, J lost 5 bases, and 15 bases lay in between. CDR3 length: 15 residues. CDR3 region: CASSLVRGGRDEQYF. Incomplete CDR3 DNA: TGTGCCAGCAGCTTAGTTAGGGGGGGCAGGGACGAG.

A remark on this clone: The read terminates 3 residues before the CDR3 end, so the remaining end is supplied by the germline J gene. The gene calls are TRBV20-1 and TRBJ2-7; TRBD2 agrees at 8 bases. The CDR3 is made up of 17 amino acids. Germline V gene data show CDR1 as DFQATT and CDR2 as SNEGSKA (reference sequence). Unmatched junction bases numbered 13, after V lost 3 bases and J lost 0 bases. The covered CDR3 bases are TGCAGTGCTAGCGGGACTAGGGCTTTCGGAAGCTCCTACGAG. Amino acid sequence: CSASGTRAFGSSYE. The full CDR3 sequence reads CSASGTRAFGSSYEQYF.

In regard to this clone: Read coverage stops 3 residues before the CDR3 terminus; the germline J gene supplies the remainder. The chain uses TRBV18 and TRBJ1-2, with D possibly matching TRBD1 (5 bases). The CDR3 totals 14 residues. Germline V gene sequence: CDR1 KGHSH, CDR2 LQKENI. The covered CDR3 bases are TGTGCCAGCTCATTGCGACTAGCAAGGGACGAC. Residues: CASSLRLARDD. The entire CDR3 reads CASSLRLARDDYTF.

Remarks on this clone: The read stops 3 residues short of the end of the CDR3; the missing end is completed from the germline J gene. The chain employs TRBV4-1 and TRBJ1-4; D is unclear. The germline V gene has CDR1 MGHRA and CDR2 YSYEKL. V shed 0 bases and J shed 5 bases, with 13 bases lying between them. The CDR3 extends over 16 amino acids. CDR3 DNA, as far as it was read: TGCGCCAGCAGCCAAGATCGTAGGACTAACAATGAAAAA. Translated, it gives CASSQDRRTNNEK. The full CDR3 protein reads CASSQDRRTNNEKLFF.

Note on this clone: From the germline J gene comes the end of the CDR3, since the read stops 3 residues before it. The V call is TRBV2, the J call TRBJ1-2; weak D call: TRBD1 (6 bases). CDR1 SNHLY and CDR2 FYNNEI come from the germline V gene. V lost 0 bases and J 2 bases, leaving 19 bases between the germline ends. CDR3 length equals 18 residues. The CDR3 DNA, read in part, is TGTGCCAGCAGTGAAGCAGTCGGACAGACATCTTCCAACTATGGC. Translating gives CASSEAVGQTSSNYG. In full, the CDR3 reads CASSEAVGQTSSNYGYTF.

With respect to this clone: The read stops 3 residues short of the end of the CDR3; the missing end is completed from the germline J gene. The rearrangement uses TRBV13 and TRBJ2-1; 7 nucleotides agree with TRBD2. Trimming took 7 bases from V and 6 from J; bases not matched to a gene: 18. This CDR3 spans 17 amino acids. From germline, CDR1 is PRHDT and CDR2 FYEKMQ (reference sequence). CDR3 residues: CASKGQGGLGVCNEQFF. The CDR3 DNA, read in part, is TGTGCCAGCAAGGGGCAGGGAGGGCTGGGAGTCTGCAATGAG.

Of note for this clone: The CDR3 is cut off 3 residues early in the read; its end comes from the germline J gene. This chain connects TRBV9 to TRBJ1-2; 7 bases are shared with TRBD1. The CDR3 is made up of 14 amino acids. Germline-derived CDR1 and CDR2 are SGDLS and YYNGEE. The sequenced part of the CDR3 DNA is TGTGCCAGCAGCGTAGGCCGAGGGGGCGGCGGC. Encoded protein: CASSVGRGGGG. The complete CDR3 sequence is CASSVGRGGGGYTF.

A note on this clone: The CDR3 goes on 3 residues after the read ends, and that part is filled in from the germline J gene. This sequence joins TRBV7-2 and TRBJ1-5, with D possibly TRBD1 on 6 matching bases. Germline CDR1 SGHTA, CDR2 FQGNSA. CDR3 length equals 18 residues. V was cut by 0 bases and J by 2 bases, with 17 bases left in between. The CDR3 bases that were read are TGTGCCAGCAGCTTAGCTCGGAAAGTAGCAGGGGGCAATCAGCCC. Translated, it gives CASSLARKVAGGNQP. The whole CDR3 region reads CASSLARKVAGGNQPQHF.

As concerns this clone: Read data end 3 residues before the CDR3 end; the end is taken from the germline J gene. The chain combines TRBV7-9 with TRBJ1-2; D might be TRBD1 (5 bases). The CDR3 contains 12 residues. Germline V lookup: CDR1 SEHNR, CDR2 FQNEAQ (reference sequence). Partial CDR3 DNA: TGTGCCAGCAGCTTAGGTGGGGCCGGC. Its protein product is CASSLGGAG. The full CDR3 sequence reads CASSLGGAGYTF.

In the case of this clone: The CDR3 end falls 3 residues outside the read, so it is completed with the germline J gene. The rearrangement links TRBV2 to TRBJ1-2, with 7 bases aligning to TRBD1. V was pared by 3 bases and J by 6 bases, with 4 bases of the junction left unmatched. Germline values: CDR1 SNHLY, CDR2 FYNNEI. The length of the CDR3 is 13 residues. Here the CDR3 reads CASSEQTGHGYTF. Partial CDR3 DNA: TGTGCCAGCAGTGAGCAGACAGGGCATGGC. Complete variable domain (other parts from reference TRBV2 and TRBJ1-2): EPEVTQTPSHQVTQMGQEVILRCVPISNHLYFYWYRQILGQKVEFLVSFYNNEISEKSEIFDDQFSVERPDGSNFTLKIRSTKLEDSAMYFCASSEQTGHGYTFGSGTRLTVV.

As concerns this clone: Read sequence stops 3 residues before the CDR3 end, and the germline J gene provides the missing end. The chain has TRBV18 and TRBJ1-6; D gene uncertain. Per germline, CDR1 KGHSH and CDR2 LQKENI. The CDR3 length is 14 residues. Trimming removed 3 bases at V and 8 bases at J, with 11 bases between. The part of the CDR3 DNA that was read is TGTGCCAGCTCACCTATCCCTCTTCATTCACCC. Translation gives CASSPIPLHSP. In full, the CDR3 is CASSPIPLHSPLHF. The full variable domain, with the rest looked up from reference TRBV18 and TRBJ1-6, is NAGVMQNPRHLVRRRGQEARLRCSPMKGHSHVYWYRQLPEEGLKFMVYLQKENIIDESGMPKERFSAEFPKEGPSILRIQQVVRGDSAAYFCASSPIPLHSPLHFGNGTRLTVT.

Partial CDR3 DNA: TGCAGTGCTAGAGACCAGGGTCCCCACGAG. Translating gives CSARDQGPHE. The complete CDR3 sequence is CSARDQGPHEQYF. The chain uses TRBV20-1 and TRBJ2-7, with TRBD1 as a possible D gene (5 bases). The CDR3 end falls 3 residues outside the read, so it is completed with the germline J gene. From germline, CDR1 is DFQATT and CDR2 SNEGSKA (reference sequence). V was clipped by 0 bases and J by 5 bases, with 11 bases between them. The CDR3 is 13 amino acids.

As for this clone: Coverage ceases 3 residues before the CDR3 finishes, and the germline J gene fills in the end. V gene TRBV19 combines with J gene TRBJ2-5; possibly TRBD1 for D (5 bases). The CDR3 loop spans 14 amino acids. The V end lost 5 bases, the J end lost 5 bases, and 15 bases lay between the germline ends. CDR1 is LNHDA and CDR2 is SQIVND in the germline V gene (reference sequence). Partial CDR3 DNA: TGTGCCAGTAGTCTAGGACATTCGAAGGAGACC. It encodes CASSLGHSKET. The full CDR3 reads CASSLGHSKETQYF.

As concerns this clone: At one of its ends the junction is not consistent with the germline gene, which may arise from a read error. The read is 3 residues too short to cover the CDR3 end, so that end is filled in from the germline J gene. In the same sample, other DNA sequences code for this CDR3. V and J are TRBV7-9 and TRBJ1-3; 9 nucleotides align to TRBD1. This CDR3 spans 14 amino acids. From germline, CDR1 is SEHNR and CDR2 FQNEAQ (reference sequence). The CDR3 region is CASSLQGAGNTIYF. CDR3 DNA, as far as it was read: TGTGCCAGCAGCCTACAGGGGGCTGGAAACACA. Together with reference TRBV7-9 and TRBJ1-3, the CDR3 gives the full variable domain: DTGVSQNPRHKITKRGQNVTFRCDPISEHNRLYWYRQTLGQGPEFLTYFQNEAQLEKSRLLSDRFSAERPKGSFSTLEIQRTEQGDSAMYLCASSLQGAGNTIYFGEGSWLTVV.

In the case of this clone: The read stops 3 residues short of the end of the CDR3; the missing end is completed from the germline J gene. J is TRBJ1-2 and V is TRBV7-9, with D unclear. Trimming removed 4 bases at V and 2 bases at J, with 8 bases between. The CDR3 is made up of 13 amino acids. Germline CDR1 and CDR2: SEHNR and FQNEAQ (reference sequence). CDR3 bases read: TGTGCCAGCAGCTCACATCCGAACTATGGC. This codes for CASSSHPNYG. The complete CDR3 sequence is CASSSHPNYGYTF. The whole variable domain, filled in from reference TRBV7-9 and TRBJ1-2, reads DTGVSQNPRHKITKRGQNVTFRCDPISEHNRLYWYRQTLGQGPEFLTYFQNEAQLEKSRLLSDRFSAERPKGSFSTLEIQRTEQGDSAMYLCASSSHPNYGYTFGSGTRLTVV.

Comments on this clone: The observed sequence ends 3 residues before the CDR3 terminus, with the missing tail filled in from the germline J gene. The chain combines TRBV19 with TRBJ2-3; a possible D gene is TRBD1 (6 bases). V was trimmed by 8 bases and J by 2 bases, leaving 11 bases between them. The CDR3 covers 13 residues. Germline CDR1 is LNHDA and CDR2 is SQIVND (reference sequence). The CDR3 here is CASLPGDTDTQYF. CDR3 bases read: TGTGCCAGTTTGCCAGGGGACACAGATACG. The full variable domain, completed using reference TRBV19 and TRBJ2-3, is DGGITQSPKYLFRKEGQNVTLSCEQNLNHDAMYWYRQDPGQGLRLIYYSQIVNDFQKGDIAEGYSVSREKKESFPLTVTSAQKNPTAFYLCASLPGDTDTQYFGPGTRLTVL.